The subject of this entry is one TCR beta chain. The sample is drawn from a study of PD-L1 blockade in urothelial cancer. In the study overall: Intravenous atezolizumab, 1,200 mg every 3 weeks, was begun by patients in the mid-2010s. About 90% of the roughly 30 patients were men with bladder-origin urothelial cancer.

Data came from immunoSEQ multiplex PCR; TCRdb stores just in-frame clones and leaves some out. Found here are about 74,000 clones, less than 90% of them singletons; the top ten hold 4% to 6%. The patients had locally advanced or metastatic urothelial carcinoma. This CDR3 has 14 residues. From germline, CDR1 is SEHNR and CDR2 FQNEAQ (reference sequence). J lost 2 bases, V lost 5 bases, and 3 bases had no gene match. The rearrangement joins TRBV7-9 to TRBJ2-7; TRBD2 aligns across 10 bases. This clonotype was obtained from a man between 65 and 79 years old with urothelial cancer. The sequenced sample was PBMCs, obtained around atezolizumab (anti-PD-L1) treatment. CDR3 in DNA: TGTGCCAGCAGCCCAGCGGGAGGGGCCTACGAGCAGTACTTC. Residues: CASSPAGGAYEQYF.